Following are 8 T cell receptor beta chains from one sample sequenced in a study of cytomegalovirus exposure and HLA in healthy donors. The PCR was carried out with 60 Vbeta primers and 13 Jbeta primers. The method was immunoSEQ multiplex PCR; TCRdb's version includes in-frame clones alone and lacks a portion of them. The sample records 70,000 or so clones, more than 80% being singletons. Sequences were obtained from PBMCs. The source is a woman aged 30 to 39 in good health and CMV-seropositive.

As DNA, the CDR3 is TGTGCCAGCAGGACGGGGAAGATCCAACAGGGGTACAATGAGCAGTTCTTC. Protein: CASRTGKIQQGYNEQFF. The rearrangement links TRBV6-4 to TRBJ2-1; 7 bases are a match to TRBD1. Germline V CDR1 and CDR2: MRHNA, SNTAGT. The CDR3 sequence is 17 residues long. With 6 bases clipped from V and 4 bases from J, the junction kept 15 bases outside the gene matches.

The chain uses TRBV7-8 and TRBJ1-1, with D possibly matching TRBD1 (5 bases). The CDR3 loop spans 15 amino acids. The V gene's germline CDR1 is SGHVS and CDR2 FQNEAQ. With 1 base removed from V and 4 bases from J, the gap between germline ends came to 13 bases. For the CDR3, the DNA is TGTGCCAGCAGCTTAGGTTTGGGGGGGGGCACTGAAGCTTTCTTT. It specifies CASSLGLGGGTEAFF.

The CDR3 loop reads CASSLVAGAEQYF. CDR3 DNA: TGTGCCAGCAGCTTAGTAGCGGGAGCCGAGCAGTACTTC. The rearrangement links TRBV11-3 to TRBJ2-7, with 9 bases that match TRBD2. In germline, CDR1 is SGHNT, CDR2 YENEEA. J lost 6 bases, V lost 1 base, and 1 base had no gene match. This CDR3 comprises 13 residues.

This chain links TRBV25-1 with TRBJ2-3; D uncertain. The germline CDR1 and CDR2 sequences are MGHDK and SYGVNS. V dropped 8 bases and J dropped 6 bases, with 6 bases sitting between them. The CDR3 sequence is 10 residues long. The DNA for the CDR3 is TGTGCCAGCGTTTCGGATACGCAGTATTTT. Amino acid sequence: CASVSDTQYF.

V is TRBV18 and J is TRBJ2-7; 8 bases line up with TRBD2. Germline V CDR1 and CDR2: KGHSH, LQKENI. The CDR3 consists of 18 residues. V lost 0 bases and J lost 5; bases outside the gene matches: 15. CDR3 in DNA: TGTGCCAGCTCACCACCAATAACTAGCGGAGGCGACTGGAACGAGCAGTACTTC. Its protein is CASSPPITSGGDWNEQYF.

Points on this clone: The sample has other DNA sequences that encode this CDR3 too. The chain links TRBV4-1 to TRBJ1-2; D is perhaps TRBD1 (5 bases). Germline values: CDR1 MGHRA, CDR2 YSYEKL. The CDR3 covers 15 residues. V was shortened by 4 bases and J by 2 bases, with 14 bases between the two germline ends. CDR3 nucleotides: TGCGCCAGCAGCCTTCTTCAGGGCAACAACTATGGCTACACCTTC. It specifies CASSLLQGNNYGYTF.

This clone was observed a single time. This chain uses TRBV4-1 with TRBJ2-2; 7 bases align to TRBD1. CDR3 length equals 19 residues. The V gene's germline CDR1 is MGHRA and CDR2 YSYEKL. The ends lost 4 bases at V and 6 bases at J; junction bases unmatched: 20. CDR3 sequence (DNA): TGCGCCAGCAGCCTAAGGACACCCACACAGGGGATGGGGCCCGGGGAGCTGTTTTTT. This gives the protein CASSLRTPTQGMGPGELFF.

The CDR3 reads CASSSLVVVARTDTQYF. As DNA, the CDR3 is TGCGCCAGCAGCTCACTGGTGGTGGTAGCACGCACAGATACGCAGTATTTT. The chain links TRBV5-1 to TRBJ2-3; D gene unclear. Germline-derived CDR1 and CDR2 are SGHRS and YFSETQ. The CDR3 length is 17 residues. Trimming left V 3 bases short and J 1 base short, with 18 bases between.